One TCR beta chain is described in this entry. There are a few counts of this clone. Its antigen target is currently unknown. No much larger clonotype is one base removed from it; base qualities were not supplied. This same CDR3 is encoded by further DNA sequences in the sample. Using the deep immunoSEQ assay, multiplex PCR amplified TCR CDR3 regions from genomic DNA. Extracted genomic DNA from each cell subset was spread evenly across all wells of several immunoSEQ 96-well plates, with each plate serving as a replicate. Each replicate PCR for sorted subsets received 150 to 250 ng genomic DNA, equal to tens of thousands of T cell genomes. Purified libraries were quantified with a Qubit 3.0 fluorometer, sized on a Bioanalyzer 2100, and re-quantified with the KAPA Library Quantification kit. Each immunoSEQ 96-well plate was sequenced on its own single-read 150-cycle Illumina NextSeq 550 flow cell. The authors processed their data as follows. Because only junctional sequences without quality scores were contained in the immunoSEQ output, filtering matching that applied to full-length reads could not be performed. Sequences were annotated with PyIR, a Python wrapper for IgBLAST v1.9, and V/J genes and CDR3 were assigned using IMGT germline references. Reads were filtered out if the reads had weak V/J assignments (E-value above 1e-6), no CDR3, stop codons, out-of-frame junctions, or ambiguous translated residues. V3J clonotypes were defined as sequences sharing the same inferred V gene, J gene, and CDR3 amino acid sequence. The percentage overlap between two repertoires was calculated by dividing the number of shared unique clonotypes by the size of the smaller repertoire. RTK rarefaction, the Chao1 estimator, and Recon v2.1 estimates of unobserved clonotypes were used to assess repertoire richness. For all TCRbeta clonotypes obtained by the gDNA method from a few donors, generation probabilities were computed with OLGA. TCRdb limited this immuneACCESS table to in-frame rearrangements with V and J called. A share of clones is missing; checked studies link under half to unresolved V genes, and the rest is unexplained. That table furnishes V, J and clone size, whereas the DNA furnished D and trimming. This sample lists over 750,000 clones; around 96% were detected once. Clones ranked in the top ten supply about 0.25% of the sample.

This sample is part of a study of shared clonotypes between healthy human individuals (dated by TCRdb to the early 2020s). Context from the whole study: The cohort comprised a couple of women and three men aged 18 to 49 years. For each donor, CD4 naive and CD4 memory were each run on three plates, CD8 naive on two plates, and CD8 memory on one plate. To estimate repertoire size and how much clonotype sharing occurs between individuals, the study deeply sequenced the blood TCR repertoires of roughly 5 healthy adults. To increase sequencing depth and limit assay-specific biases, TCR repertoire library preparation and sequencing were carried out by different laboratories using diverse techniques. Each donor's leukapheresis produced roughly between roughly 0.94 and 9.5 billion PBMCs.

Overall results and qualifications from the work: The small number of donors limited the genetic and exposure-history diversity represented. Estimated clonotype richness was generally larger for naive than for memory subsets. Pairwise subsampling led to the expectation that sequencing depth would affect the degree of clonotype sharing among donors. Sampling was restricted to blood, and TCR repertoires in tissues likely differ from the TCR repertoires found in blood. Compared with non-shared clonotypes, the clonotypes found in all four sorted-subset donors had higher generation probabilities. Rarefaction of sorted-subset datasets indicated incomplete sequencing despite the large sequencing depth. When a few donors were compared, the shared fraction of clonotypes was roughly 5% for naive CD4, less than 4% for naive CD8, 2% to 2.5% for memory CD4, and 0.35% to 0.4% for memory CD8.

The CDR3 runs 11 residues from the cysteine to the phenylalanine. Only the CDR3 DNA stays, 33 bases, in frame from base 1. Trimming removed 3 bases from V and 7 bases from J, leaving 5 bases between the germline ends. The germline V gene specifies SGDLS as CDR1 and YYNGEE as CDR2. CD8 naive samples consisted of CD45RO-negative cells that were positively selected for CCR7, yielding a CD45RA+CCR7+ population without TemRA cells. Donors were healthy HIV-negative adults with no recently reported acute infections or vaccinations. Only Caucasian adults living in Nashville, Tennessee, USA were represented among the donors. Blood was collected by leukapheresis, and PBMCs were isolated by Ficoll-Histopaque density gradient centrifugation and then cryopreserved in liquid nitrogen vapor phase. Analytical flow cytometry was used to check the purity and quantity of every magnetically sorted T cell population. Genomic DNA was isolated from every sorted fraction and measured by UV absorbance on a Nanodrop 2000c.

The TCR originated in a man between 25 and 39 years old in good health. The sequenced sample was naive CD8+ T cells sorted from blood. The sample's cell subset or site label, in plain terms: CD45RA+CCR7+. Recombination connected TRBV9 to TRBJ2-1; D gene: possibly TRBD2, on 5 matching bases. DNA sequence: TGTGCCAGCAGCGCGGGGAATGAGCAGTTCTTC. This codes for CASSAGNEQFF.